Presented here are 23 T cell receptor beta chains from one specimen sequenced in a study of shared clonotypes between healthy human individuals. Some clones are missing from TCRdb's copy, which holds only in-frame ones; the method was immunoSEQ multiplex PCR. This repertoire shows 1,500,000 or so clones, about 98.5% found once; its top ten account for over 0.3%. Sequenced sample: naive CD4+ T cells sorted from blood. Subset of the sample: CD45RA+ positively selected. Receptors were obtained from a man younger than 45 in good health.

The chain recombines TRBV7-2 with TRBJ2-2, with D possibly matching TRBD2 (6 bases). The germline V gene encodes CDR1 SGHTA and CDR2 FQGNSA. V lost 5 bases, J lost 5 bases, and 9 bases lay in between. The CDR3 is 13 amino acids. The CDR3 protein is CASSTLATGELFF. CDR3 in DNA: TGTGCCAGCAGCACCCTAGCGACCGGGGAGCTGTTTTTT.

The chain recombines TRBV5-1 with TRBJ2-3; D unclear. The CDR3 totals 14 residues. From germline, CDR1 is SGHRS and CDR2 YFSETQ. Trimming cost V 5 bases and J 2 bases, with 12 bases left between them. The CDR3 DNA sequence: TGCGCCAGCAGACCCGCACAGATCACAGATACGCAGTATTTT. It translates to CASRPAQITDTQYF.

This chain uses TRBV5-1 with TRBJ1-1; possible D gene TRBD1, 6 bases. V was trimmed by 0 bases and J by 7 bases, leaving 13 bases between them. Germline loops: CDR1 SGHRS, CDR2 YFSETQ. The CDR3 has 14 residues. CDR3 sequence: CASSLVAGVGEAFF. The CDR3 DNA reads TGCGCCAGCAGCTTGGTGGCAGGGGTCGGTGAAGCTTTCTTT.

The V and J genes are TRBV7-2 and TRBJ2-7, with 11 nucleotides matching TRBD2. The trim removed 6 bases at V and 0 bases at J, leaving 4 bases unmatched. This CDR3 is built from 15 residues. Germline lookup yields CDR1 SGHTA and CDR2 FQGNSA. Here the CDR3 reads CASRRTSGGSYEQYF. Here the CDR3 DNA reads TGTGCCAGCAGGCGCACTAGCGGGGGCTCCTACGAGCAGTACTTC. The full variable domain, rest sourced from reference TRBV7-2 and TRBJ2-7, is GAGVSQSPSNKVTEKGKDVELRCDPISGHTALYWYRQSLGQGLEFLIYFQGNSAPDKSGLPSDRFSAERTGGSVSTLTIQRTQQEDSAVYLCASRRTSGGSYEQYFGPGTRLTVT.

V usage is TRBV6-5 and J usage is TRBJ2-5; 10 bases map to TRBD2. This CDR3 spans 14 amino acids. V was clipped by 7 bases and J by 10 bases; unmatched bases: 12. Germline values: CDR1 MNHEY, CDR2 SVGAGI. The CDR3 bases are TGTGCCAGCATCGAGCGGGAGGGCCGAAAAAACCAGTACTTC. This gives the protein CASIEREGRKNQYF.

The rearrangement links TRBV18 to TRBJ2-1; 7 nucleotides agree with TRBD2. CDR3 length equals 16 residues. V was pared by 0 bases and J by 3 bases, with 5 bases of the junction left unmatched. Germline CDR1 KGHSH, CDR2 LQKENI. The CDR3, as DNA: TGTGCCAGCTCACCACCCGTTACGGGGGGCTACAATGAGCAGTTCTTC. This sequence encodes CASSPPVTGGYNEQFF.

The V call is TRBV7-2, the J call TRBJ1-4; D not certain. The V gene lost 2 bases and the J gene lost 8 bases, with 15 bases spanning the gap. The CDR3 has 15 residues. Germline V gene data show CDR1 as SGHTA and CDR2 as FQGNSA. The CDR3 sequence: CASSLLAQKEEKLFF. The CDR3 DNA sequence: TGTGCCAGCAGCTTACTGGCACAGAAAGAGGAAAAACTGTTTTTT. The whole variable domain, remainder taken from reference TRBV7-2 and TRBJ1-4, is GAGVSQSPSNKVTEKGKDVELRCDPISGHTALYWYRQSLGQGLEFLIYFQGNSAPDKSGLPSDRFSAERTGGSVSTLTIQRTQQEDSAVYLCASSLLAQKEEKLFFGSGTQLSVL.

As concerns this clone: The same CDR3 arises from other DNA sequences in this sample as well. This chain joins TRBV5-1 and TRBJ2-7; D tentatively reads TRBD1 or TRBD2 (5 bases each). Looked up from germline, CDR1 is SGHRS and CDR2 is YFSETQ. Trimming removed 0 bases at V and 1 base at J, with 11 bases between. The CDR3 consists of 15 residues. The CDR3 DNA reads TGCGCCAGCAGCTTGGTAGGGACCGGATCCTACGAGCAGTACTTC. The encoded protein is CASSLVGTGSYEQYF.

V usage is TRBV15 and J usage is TRBJ2-7, with TRBD1 matching 7 bases. V was clipped by 0 bases and J by 3 bases; unmatched bases: 5. Germline V CDR1 and CDR2: LNHNV, YYDKDF (reference sequence). CDR3 length: 15 amino acids. CDR3 residues: CATSRERQGFYEQYF. The CDR3, as DNA: TGTGCCACCAGCAGAGAGAGACAGGGTTTCTACGAGCAGTACTTC.

This clone has just one count. The chain employs TRBV7-2 and TRBJ2-3, with 7 bases matching TRBD1. This CDR3 has 16 amino acids. After removal of 6 bases from V and 4 bases from J, the junction contained 13 bases not matched to a gene. CDR1 is SGHTA, CDR2 FQGNSA, per germline. The CDR3 bases are TGTGCCAGCAGAAACTTAGGGGGCGCTGGTGCAGATACGCAGTATTTT. This codes for CASRNLGGAGADTQYF.

The V and J genes are TRBV7-2 and TRBJ2-3; D not resolved. The germline V gene encodes CDR1 SGHTA and CDR2 FQGNSA. The CDR3 is 13 amino acids. The germline V and J ends were trimmed by 3 bases and 2 bases, with 6 bases remaining between them. The DNA of the CDR3 is TGTGCCAGCAGCTTGGGCTACACAGATACGCAGTATTTT. Translation gives CASSLGYTDTQYF. Supplemented by reference TRBV7-2 and TRBJ2-3, the full variable domain reads GAGVSQSPSNKVTEKGKDVELRCDPISGHTALYWYRQSLGQGLEFLIYFQGNSAPDKSGLPSDRFSAERTGGSVSTLTIQRTQQEDSAVYLCASSLGYTDTQYFGPGTRLTVL.

This chain links TRBV15 with TRBJ2-2; perhaps TRBD2 as D (6 bases). Germline CDR1 LNHNV, CDR2 YYDKDF (reference sequence). The CDR3 extends over 13 amino acids. The V gene lost 5 bases and the J gene lost 15 bases, with 19 bases spanning the gap. CDR3 loop: CATSSPGTHVLFF. In nucleotides, the CDR3 is TGTGCCACCAGCTCCCCCGGGACTCATGTTTTGTTTTTT.

The V gene is TRBV28, the J gene TRBJ1-5, with 8 bases lining up with TRBD1. The junction had 10 bases not matched to a gene; V was cut back by 6 bases and J by 9 bases. Germline CDR1 MDHEN, CDR2 SYDVKM. This CDR3 has 14 residues. In DNA form, the CDR3 reads TGTGCCAGCAGACCCGGGACAGGCCAGGCGCCCCAGCATTTT. Translation gives CASRPGTGQAPQHF.

This rearrangement joins TRBV9 to TRBJ2-1; D unclear. Germline V gene data show CDR1 as SGDLS and CDR2 as YYNGEE. The V end lost 4 bases, the J end lost 4 bases, and 9 bases lay between the germline ends. This CDR3 has 13 amino acids. In DNA, the CDR3 is TGTGCCAGCAGCAGAAGCGTTTACAATGAGCAGTTCTTC. Translation: CASSRSVYNEQFF.

V usage is TRBV6-5 and J usage is TRBJ2-5, with D possibly TRBD2 on 6 matching bases. V was cut by 3 bases and J by 2 bases, with 10 bases left in between. The CDR3 consists of 14 residues. Germline CDR1 reads MNHEY; CDR2 reads SVGAGI. CDR3 in amino acids: CASSYRRDQETQYF. Here the CDR3 DNA reads TGTGCCAGCAGTTATAGGCGGGATCAAGAGACCCAGTACTTC.

This rearrangement joins TRBV9 to TRBJ2-3, with D perhaps matching TRBD2 (5 bases). The V gene's germline CDR1 is SGDLS and CDR2 YYNGEE. V gave up 3 bases and J gave up 5 bases, with 13 bases separating them. The CDR3 runs 14 residues. The chain's CDR3 is CASSDRTAGDTQYF. The CDR3 nucleotides read TGTGCCAGCAGCGACCGGACTGCCGGAGATACGCAGTATTTT.

Comments on this clone: At the DNA level, this CDR3 is encoded by other sequences in the same sample as well. The V gene is TRBV9, the J gene TRBJ2-6; D gene unclear. V lost 0 bases to trimming and J lost 2 bases, with 6 bases between them. CDR3 length: 15 amino acids. The germline gives CDR1 SGDLS, CDR2 YYNGEE. This CDR3 is CASSVGVAGANVLTF. As DNA, the CDR3 is TGTGCCAGCAGCGTAGGGGTTGCTGGGGCCAACGTCCTGACTTTC. The entire variable domain, with the rest obtained from reference TRBV9 and TRBJ2-6, is as follows: DSGVTQTPKHLITATGQRVTLRCSPRSGDLSVYWYQQSLDQGLQFLIQYYNGEERAKGNILERFSAQQFPDLHSELNLSSLELGDSALYFCASSVGVAGANVLTFGAGSRLTVL.

The chain joins TRBV7-9 to TRBJ1-5, with D maybe TRBD1 (5 bases). The V end was cut by 5 bases, the J end by 4 bases, with 15 bases between. The CDR3 spans 15 residues. Germline V CDR1 and CDR2: SEHNR, FQNEAQ (reference sequence). CDR3 in DNA: TGTGCCAGCAGCCCGCATGGGGACTCTAATCAGCCCCAGCATTTT. Encoded protein: CASSPHGDSNQPQHF.

The CDR3: CATSPSGRAVGEQFF. In DNA form, the CDR3 reads TGTGCCACCAGCCCAAGCGGGAGGGCAGTCGGTGAGCAGTTCTTC. The chain combines TRBV15 with TRBJ2-1; 10 bases are shared with TRBD2. CDR1 and CDR2 from the germline V gene are LNHNV and YYDKDF (reference sequence). With V trimmed by 5 bases and J by 9 bases, 10 bases remained unmatched. The CDR3 totals 15 residues.

The count of this clone is one. The chain uses TRBV19 and TRBJ2-3; D is uncertain. The ends were cut back, 4 bases at V and 1 base at J, with 18 bases in the middle. The CDR3 is 17 amino acids. The germline V gene has CDR1 LNHDA and CDR2 SQIVND (reference sequence). CDR3 region: CASSSLSTRLGTDTQYF. CDR3 coding DNA: TGTGCCAGTAGTAGCCTCTCTACGAGACTCGGCACAGATACGCAGTATTTT.

This chain uses TRBV9 with TRBJ2-5, with D hard to call. Trimming removed 4 bases at V and 5 bases at J, with 12 bases between. The germline V gene encodes CDR1 SGDLS and CDR2 YYNGEE. This CDR3 has 13 residues. CDR3: CASSLGPPETQYF. The DNA of the CDR3 is TGTGCCAGCAGCCTCGGACCGCCGGAGACCCAGTACTTC.

The chain has TRBV4-3 and TRBJ1-2; D is undetermined. The CDR3 is made up of 15 amino acids. The germline V gene encodes CDR1 LGHNA and CDR2 YSLEER. V was pared by 0 bases and J by 1 base, with 9 bases between. CDR3 region: CASSQDSHGNYGYTF. The CDR3 coding sequence is TGCGCCAGCAGCCAAGATAGCCACGGTAACTATGGCTACACCTTC.

The V and J genes are TRBV25-1 and TRBJ2-1; D ambiguous. This CDR3 has 12 residues. The germline V gene encodes CDR1 MGHDK and CDR2 SYGVNS. V was pared by 3 bases and J by 8 bases, with 8 bases between. This CDR3 reads CASSDLADEQFF. Written as DNA, the CDR3 is TGTGCCAGCAGTGACCTTGCCGATGAGCAGTTCTTC.